This record looks at one T cell receptor beta chain sequence and its context. Its antigen is currently not known. There are no base qualities to consult, and no much larger clone falls within one base. The data stem from a study of shared clonotypes between healthy human individuals (dated by TCRdb to the early 2020s). About the full investigation: The cohort comprised a couple of women and three men aged 18 to 49 years. Each donor's leukapheresis produced roughly between roughly 0.85 and 10 billion PBMCs. Libraries were prepared and TCR repertoires were sequenced by different laboratories using diverse techniques, in order to increase sequencing depth and limit assay-specific biases. Blood TCR repertoires of a handful of healthy adults were deeply sequenced to estimate repertoire size and the extent of clonotype sharing between individuals. For each donor, three plates each were used for CD4 naive and CD4 memory, two plates were used for CD8 naive, and one plate was used for CD8 memory. Broader findings and caveats from the paper: The small number of donors limited the genetic and exposure-history diversity represented. Pairwise subsampling led to the expectation that sequencing depth would affect the degree of clonotype sharing among donors. Sampling was limited to blood, and TCR repertoires in tissue likely differ from TCR repertoires in blood. Compared with non-shared clonotypes, clonotypes shared by all four sorted-subset donors had higher generation probabilities. When several donors were compared, the shared fraction of clonotypes was roughly 5% for naive CD4, less than 4% for naive CD8, more than 2% for memory CD4, and roughly 0.43% for memory CD8. Incomplete sequencing was indicated by rarefaction of sorted-subset datasets, despite the large sequencing depth. Naive subsets generally had larger estimated clonotype richness than memory subsets did.

Using the deep immunoSEQ assay, TCR CDR3 regions were amplified from genomic DNA by multiplex PCR. For each cell subset, the extracted genomic DNA was distributed evenly across all wells of several immunoSEQ 96-well plates, and each plate served as one replicate. For sorted subsets, approximately 190 ng genomic DNA, equal to about 30,000 T cell genomes, was loaded into each replicate PCR. Purified libraries were quantified with a Qubit 3.0 fluorometer, sized on a Bioanalyzer 2100, and re-quantified with the KAPA Library Quantification kit. Every immunoSEQ 96-well plate was sequenced on a dedicated single-read 150-cycle Illumina NextSeq 550 flow cell. From the authors' description of their analysis: The immunoSEQ output contained only junctional sequences without quality scores, so filtering could not match that applied to full-length reads. To assign V/J genes and CDR3, sequences were annotated using PyIR, a Python wrapper for IgBLAST v1.9, with IMGT germline references. Reads with weak V/J assignments (E-value above 1e-6), missing CDR3, stop codons, out-of-frame junctions, or ambiguous translated residues were removed. V3J clonotypes were defined as sequences sharing the same inferred V gene, J gene, and CDR3 amino acid sequence. The percentage overlap between two repertoires was calculated by dividing the number of shared unique clonotypes by the size of the smaller repertoire. Repertoire richness was assessed with RTK rarefaction, the Chao1 estimator, and Recon v2.1 estimates of unobserved clonotypes. Generation probabilities for all TCRbeta clonotypes obtained by the gDNA method from a handful of donors were computed using OLGA. In TCRdb, the immuneACCESS table is reduced to in-frame sequences with V and J assigned. These tables do not hold every clone; where another copy was compared, an unresolved V gene accounts for under half, and the others remain unexplained. V, J and clone size are those of that table, while D and trimming were read from the DNA. This sample gives over a million clones in total; 95% to 99% of them show up just once. The top ten clones comprise around 0.45% of the sample.

Trimming accounts for 10 bases at V and 7 bases at J, while the number of junction bases matched to no gene is 13. CDR3 length: 14 amino acids, cysteine to phenylalanine. Left in the record is the CDR3 DNA by itself, 42 bases read in frame from the first base. As encoded in the germline V gene (reference sequence), CDR1 is LNHDA while CDR2 is SQIVND. Donors were healthy HIV-negative adults with no recently reported acute infections or vaccinations. Only Caucasian adults living in Nashville, Tennessee, USA were represented among the donors. CD4+ T cells were enriched through magnetic negative selection, after which naive cells were positively selected on CD45RA and the remaining negative fraction served as the memory subset. Blood was obtained by leukapheresis, after which PBMCs were separated by Ficoll-Histopaque density gradient centrifugation and cryopreserved in liquid nitrogen vapor phase. Analytical flow cytometry was used to check the purity and quantity of every magnetically sorted T cell population. Each sorted fraction had its genomic DNA isolated and then quantified by UV absorbance on a Nanodrop 2000c.

Sequencing input: naive CD4+ T cells sorted from blood. Reading the label with the study, this specimen's cell subset or site is: CD45RA+ positively selected. The TCR was taken from a man aged 25 to 40 in good health. The sequence is built from TRBV19 and TRBJ1-5; 7 central bases correspond to TRBD1. The DNA reads as follows: TGTGCCACCAGCCCTGGGGACAGTAGGCAGCCCCAGCATTTT. Translation gives CATSPGDSRQPQHF. Here the CDR3 is joined to the reference TRBV19 and TRBJ1-5 genes, and the full variable domain is: DGGITQSPKYLFRKEGQNVTLSCEQNLNHDAMYWYRQDPGQGLRLIYYSQIVNDFQKGDIAEGYSVSREKKESFPLTVTSAQKNPTAFYLCATSPGDSRQPQHFGDGTRLSIL.